This section outlines one T cell receptor (beta chain) sequence together with its context. These data come from a study of blood T cells in healthy people across ages. Combining a sample-barcoded 5' primer with a J-beta primer mix, a second PCR ran for about 7 to 11 cycles. TCRdb re-called the 5' RACE reads through MiXCR, storing one row per CDR3 protein. The data show approximately 600,000 distinct CDR3 sequences, about 54% seen once. The sample taken for sequencing was blood. This TCR came from a man aged 55 to 70 in good health.

The CDR3 nucleotides are TGTGCCATCAGTGAGGCCAGAGCAGCCTCCTACAATGAGCAGTTCTTC. Translated: CAISEARAASYNEQFF. V and J are TRBV10-3 and TRBJ2-1; D not resolved. CDR3 length: 16 residues. V lost 2 bases, J lost 0 bases, and 11 bases lay in between. Looked up from germline, CDR1 is ENHRY and CDR2 is SYGVKD.